What follows describes a single T cell receptor (beta chain). Its antigen remains unidentified. The CDR3 extends 3 residues past the end of the read, so its final part is completed from the germline J gene. These data belong to a study of T cells in women clearing cervical HPV infection. Study in general: Controls gave blood once infection was undetectable; cases at lesion identification.

The CDR3 consists of 15 residues. Germline CDR1 MNHNS, CDR2 SASEGT. V gave up 1 base and J gave up 3 bases, with 12 bases separating them. Average input was roughly 1,100 ng genomic DNA for immunoSEQ TCR beta CDR3 amplification. Only in-frame clones appear in the TCRdb table, and some are missing; sequencing was by immunoSEQ multiplex PCR. The sample shows 14,000 or so clones, and less than 25% sits with its ten largest clones. Study-level results: Associations may precede or follow infection; HPV-specific or memory T cells were not isolated.

Sequencing was done on a sample of blood buffy coat. The chain links TRBV6-1 to TRBJ1-1; no firm D call. This clonotype was sampled from a woman aged 18-70 years with a cervical HPV16 infection that either progressed to CIN3+ or cleared (not recorded which). The CDR3 bases that were read are TGTGCCAGCAGTGAAGTTGTCGGGTGGCACACTGAA. Residues: CASSEVVGWHTE. The CDR3 in full is CASSEVVGWHTEAFF.